This entry features one TCR beta chain sequence. Its binding antigen is unknown. Base-call qualities are not available, and no considerably larger clone is one nucleotide away. The data stem from a study of response to subunit inactivated influenza vaccine (dated by TCRdb to the late 2010s). General notes on the study: Deep quantitative T cell receptor repertoire profiling was used in the study to track responses to a trivalent subunit inactivated influenza vaccine.

Library method: RT-PCR. The data were produced on an Illumina HiSeq 2500. The public reads were reanalyzed by TCRdb: fastp trimming at Q25, MiXCR alignment, in-frame beta chains only. Records with the same CDR3 protein are collapsed into one entry carrying the most frequent genes and DNA. In this sample the table shows 650,000 to 800,000 distinct CDR3 sequences, about 15% of which occur a single time. Approximately 7% of the sample lies in the top ten. Trimming removed 8 bases from V and 5 bases from J, leaving 19 bases between the germline ends. Sequences MDHEN (CDR1) and SYDVKM (CDR2) are obtained from the germline V gene. The CDR3 contains 14 residues, cysteine and phenylalanine counted. Of the read, only the CDR3 DNA is kept; its 42 bases are in frame from base 1. Results the study describes overall, beyond this receptor: The authors proposed that each seasonal influenza vaccination may bring in only a limited number of new T cells.

The starting material was PBMCs from blood, obtained around 14 days before vaccination. The rearranged chain carries TRBV28 and TRBJ2-7; the D segment may tentatively be TRBD1 or TRBD2, each giving 5 matched bases. The source of this sequence is a man aged 45-65 years who received an inactivated influenza vaccine. Donor details come from another sample of the same person, matched by shared clones. The nucleotide sequence reads TGTGCCAGCTCTCCGGGGAACAGGCGGGACGAGCAGTACTTC. Its amino acids are CASSPGNRRDEQYF.